This TCR beta chain is drawn from a study of blood T cell repertoires in COVID-19. Study-wide background: COVID-19 samples collected from the United States, Italy and Spain covered acute and convalescent phases. PBMCs, B-cell-depleted T cells, or T cells were the source of the cDNA or gDNA that made up the material.

The data were produced by immunoSEQ multiplex PCR, yet TCRdb's version contains in-frame clones alone and is incomplete. The sample yields 120,000 to 150,000 clones, approximately 90% seen once. The CDR3 contains 16 residues. CDR1 and CDR2 from the germline V gene are SGHNT and YENEEA. V shed 0 bases and J 1 base; nucleotides not matched to a gene: 3. The chain joins TRBV11-3 to TRBJ2-3; 8 positions agree with TRBD2. The TCR comes from a man between 18 and 35 years old with COVID-19, enrolled during active disease. The specimen sequenced was peripheral blood. CDR3 sequence (DNA): TGTGCCAGCAGCTTAGATCGAGCGGGAGGCACAGATACGCAGTATTTT. Translating gives CASSLDRAGGTDTQYF.